The clone carrying this T cell receptor beta chain occurred once. The source of the sample is a study of chemoradiotherapy in HPV16-positive cancers. Clones were sequenced by immunoSEQ multiplex PCR, and TCRdb holds only the in-frame ones, with some missing. The sample contains tens of thousands of clones, more than 75% of which appear only once. The sequence came from a human donor with HPV-associated anogenital cancer. Sequences were derived from blood, sampled from a patient who underwent chemoradiotherapy.

CDR3 protein: CASSPLQGRGSDEQYF. The CDR3 coding sequence is TGTGCCAGCAGCCCGTTACAGGGGAGGGGCTCGGACGAGCAGTACTTC. V and J are TRBV7-9 and TRBJ2-7; D assignment may be TRBD1 or TRBD2 (7 bases each). The CDR3 extends over 16 amino acids. Germline loops: CDR1 SEHNR, CDR2 FQNEAQ (reference sequence). The V end was cut by 5 bases, the J end by 5 bases, with 22 bases between. Combining the CDR3 with reference TRBV7-9 and TRBJ2-7 gives the whole variable domain DTGVSQNPRHKITKRGQNVTFRCDPISEHNRLYWYRQTLGQGPEFLTYFQNEAQLEKSRLLSDRFSAERPKGSFSTLEIQRTEQGDSAMYLCASSPLQGRGSDEQYFGPGTRLTVT.